This T cell receptor beta chain was sequenced for a study of cytomegalovirus exposure and HLA in healthy donors. Study-wide results and caveats: The authors enumerated around 150 TCR beta chains as linked to cytomegalovirus.

Both 60 Vbeta primers and 13 Jbeta primers went into the PCR. The protocol was immunoSEQ multiplex PCR, while the TCRdb copy is restricted to in-frame clones and leaves out a portion. The sample has 100,000 to 150,000 clones; around four fifths are singletons. This clone was detected only a few times. Its antigen is undetermined. Unmatched junction bases numbered 6, after V lost 4 bases and J lost 6 bases. The CDR3 runs 14 residues. CDR1 and CDR2 (germline): LNHNV, YYDKDF (reference sequence). Specimen: PBMCs. The V gene is TRBV15, the J gene TRBJ2-7, with TRBD2 identical over 10 bases. The origin of this receptor is a female donor in good health and CMV-seronegative. The chain's CDR3 is CATSTLAGGSEQYF. Here the CDR3 DNA reads TGTGCCACCAGCACCTTAGCGGGAGGATCCGAGCAGTACTTC.